This T cell receptor beta chain was profiled in a study of regulatory T cells in long-lasting Graves disease. Construction of the TCR beta libraries employed iRepertoire HTBI primers in conjunction with Arm-PCR of CDR3 regions. MiXCR, run by TCRdb on the multiplex PCR reads, gives a single entry per CDR3 protein. The sample has 420,000 or so distinct CDR3 sequences, roughly 15% seen once; the top ten hold 23%. The germline V gene encodes CDR1 MNHEY and CDR2 SVGAGI. The CDR3 contains 14 residues. Trimming took 0 bases from V and 3 from J, leaving 8 bases between them. Stated time point: newly diagnosed GD, antithyroid drugs for less than 3 months. The TCR library was made from RNA extracted from PBMCs. Separately, the same data were catalogued under a study of T cells in Graves' hyperthyroidism and ophthalmopathy.

Specimen: peripheral blood mononuclear cells (PBMCs), collected at new diagnosis, from a patient treated with antithyroid drugs. This clonotype was sampled from a woman under 30 with Graves disease. The chain carries TRBV6-5 and TRBJ2-5; no firm D call. In nucleotides, the CDR3 is TGTGCCAGCAGTTACTCCCTAGTGGAAGAGACCCAGTACTTC. Protein: CASSYSLVEETQYF.